The sequence of this T cell receptor (beta chain) was determined in a study of identical twins. Healthy Caucasian donors formed the entire cohort. Overall study findings and caveats: Sharing of beta out-of-frame sequences by twins showed a weaker excess. Sequences that were out-of-frame, alpha and twin-shared displayed an excess of low generation probability.

Trimming left V 1 base short and J 3 bases short, with 9 bases between. From germline, CDR1 is DFQATT and CDR2 SNEGSKA (reference sequence). The CDR3 is made up of 13 amino acids. TCRdb recomputed calls from the 5' RACE reads with MiXCR, one row per CDR3 protein. The repertoire includes roughly 690,000 distinct CDR3 sequences, approximately 22% of them detected once, and 4% to 5.5% sits in the top ten. In its sample, this clonotype was seen many times. Its target is not known. These same data were also listed under a study on T cells expressing NK-cell markers. That study reports: Sequencing covered eight donors, seven HCMV-seropositive and one seronegative.

The source material was PBMCs. V is TRBV20-1 and J is TRBJ2-5, with a tentative D call TRBD2 (7 bases). The source is a woman aged 18-29 years in good health. Here the CDR3 reads CSARVGGEETQYF. The DNA of the CDR3 is TGCAGTGCTAGAGTAGGGGGGGAAGAGACCCAGTACTTC.